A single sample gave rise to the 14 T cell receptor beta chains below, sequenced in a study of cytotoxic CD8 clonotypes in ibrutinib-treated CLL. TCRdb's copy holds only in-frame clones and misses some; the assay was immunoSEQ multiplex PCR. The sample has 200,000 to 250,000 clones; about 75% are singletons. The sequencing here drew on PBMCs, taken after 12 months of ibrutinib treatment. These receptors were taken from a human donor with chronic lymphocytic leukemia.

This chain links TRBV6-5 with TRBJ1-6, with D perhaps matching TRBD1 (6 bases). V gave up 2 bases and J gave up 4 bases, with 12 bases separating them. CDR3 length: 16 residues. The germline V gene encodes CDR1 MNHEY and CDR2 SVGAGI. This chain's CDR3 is CASSYIGGRYNSPLHF. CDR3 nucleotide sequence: TGTGCCAGCAGTTACATCGGGGGCAGGTATAATTCACCCCTCCACTTT.

CDR3: CSVTEQFF. The CDR3 coding sequence is TGCAGCGTAACTGAGCAGTTCTTC. The chain combines TRBV29-1 with TRBJ2-1; D unresolved. The CDR3 contains 8 residues. CDR1 is SQVTM, CDR2 ANQGSEA, per germline. Trimming took 6 bases from V and 9 from J, leaving 3 bases between them.

The DNA for the CDR3 is TGCAGCGTAGCCGGGAGGGGCACTGAAGCTTTCTTT. Translation: CSVAGRGTEAFF. The genes are TRBV29-1 and TRBJ1-1, with D perhaps TRBD1 (5 bases). The germline V and J ends were trimmed by 6 bases and 4 bases, with 12 bases remaining between them. Germline values: CDR1 SQVTM, CDR2 ANQGSEA. This CDR3 contains 12 residues. Full variable domain (missing parts from reference TRBV29-1 and TRBJ1-1): SAVISQKPSRDICQRGTSLTIQCQVDSQVTMMFWYRQQPGQSLTLIATANQGSEATYESGFVIDKFPISRPNLTFSTLTVSNMSPEDSSIYLCSVAGRGTEAFFGQGTRLTVV.

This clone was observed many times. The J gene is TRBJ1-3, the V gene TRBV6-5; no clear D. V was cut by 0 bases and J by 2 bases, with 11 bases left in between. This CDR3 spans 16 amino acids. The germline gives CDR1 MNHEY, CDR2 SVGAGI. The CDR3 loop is CASSYSRIGAGNTIYF. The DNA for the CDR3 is TGTGCCAGCAGTTACTCGCGTATCGGGGCTGGAAACACCATATATTTT.

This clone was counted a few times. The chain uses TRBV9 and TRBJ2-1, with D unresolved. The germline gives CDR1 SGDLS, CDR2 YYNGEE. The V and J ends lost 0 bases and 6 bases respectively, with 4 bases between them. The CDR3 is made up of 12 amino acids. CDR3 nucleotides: TGTGCCAGCAGCGTAGCGTCCAATGAGCAGTTCTTC. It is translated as CASSVASNEQFF.

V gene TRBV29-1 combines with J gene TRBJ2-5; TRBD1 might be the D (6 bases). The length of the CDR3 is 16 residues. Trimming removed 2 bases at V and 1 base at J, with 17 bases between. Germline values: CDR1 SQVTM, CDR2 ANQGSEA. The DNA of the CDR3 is TGCAGCGTTGAATCCGGCCTAAGGACAGCCCAAGAGACCCAGTACTTC. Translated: CSVESGLRTAQETQYF.

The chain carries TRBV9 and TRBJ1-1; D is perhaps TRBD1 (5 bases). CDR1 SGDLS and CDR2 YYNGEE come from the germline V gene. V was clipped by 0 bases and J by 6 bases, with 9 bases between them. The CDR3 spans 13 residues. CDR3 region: CASSVVSTAEAFF. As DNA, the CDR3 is TGTGCCAGCAGCGTAGTCTCGACAGCTGAAGCTTTCTTT.

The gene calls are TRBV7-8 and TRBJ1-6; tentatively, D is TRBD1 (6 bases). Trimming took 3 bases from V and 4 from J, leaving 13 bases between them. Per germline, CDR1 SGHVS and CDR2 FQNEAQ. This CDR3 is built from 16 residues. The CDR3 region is CASSFSGTKYNSPLHF. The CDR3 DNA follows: TGTGCCAGCAGCTTCTCCGGGACAAAGTATAATTCACCCCTCCACTTT.

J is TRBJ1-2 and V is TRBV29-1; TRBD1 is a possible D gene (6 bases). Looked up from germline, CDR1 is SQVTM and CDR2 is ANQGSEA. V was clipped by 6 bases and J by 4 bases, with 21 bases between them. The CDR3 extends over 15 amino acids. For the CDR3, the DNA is TGCAGCGTCGACGATAACAGGGTATCGTTCTATGGCTACACCTTC. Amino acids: CSVDDNRVSFYGYTF. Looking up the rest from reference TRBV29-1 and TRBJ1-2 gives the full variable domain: SAVISQKPSRDICQRGTSLTIQCQVDSQVTMMFWYRQQPGQSLTLIATANQGSEATYESGFVIDKFPISRPNLTFSTLTVSNMSPEDSSIYLCSVDDNRVSFYGYTFGSGTRLTVV.

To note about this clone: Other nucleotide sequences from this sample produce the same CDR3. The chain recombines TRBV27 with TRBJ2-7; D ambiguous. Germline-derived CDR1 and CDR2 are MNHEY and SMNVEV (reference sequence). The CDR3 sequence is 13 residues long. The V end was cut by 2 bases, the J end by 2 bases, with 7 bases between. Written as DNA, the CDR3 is TGTGCCAGCAGTTTAGGTAGGGCCTACGAGCAGTACTTC. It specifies CASSLGRAYEQYF.

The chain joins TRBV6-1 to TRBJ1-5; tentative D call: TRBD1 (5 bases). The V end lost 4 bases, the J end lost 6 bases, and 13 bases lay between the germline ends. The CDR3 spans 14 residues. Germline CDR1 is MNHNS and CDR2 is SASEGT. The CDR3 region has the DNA TGTGCCAGCAGTGGACGCAGGGACGGTCAGCCCCAGCATTTT. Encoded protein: CASSGRRDGQPQHF.

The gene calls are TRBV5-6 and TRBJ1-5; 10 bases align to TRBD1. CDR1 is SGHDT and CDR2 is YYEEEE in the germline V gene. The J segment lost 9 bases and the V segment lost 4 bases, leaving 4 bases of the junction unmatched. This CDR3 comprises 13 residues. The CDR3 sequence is CASSRQGAPPQHF. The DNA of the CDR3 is TGTGCCAGCAGCCGACAGGGGGCACCGCCCCAGCATTTT.

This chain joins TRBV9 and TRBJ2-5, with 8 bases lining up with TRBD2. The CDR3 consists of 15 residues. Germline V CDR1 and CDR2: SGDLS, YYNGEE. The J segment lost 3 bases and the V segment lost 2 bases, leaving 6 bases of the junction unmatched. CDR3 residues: CASSVSAGAEETQYF. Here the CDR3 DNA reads TGTGCCAGCAGCGTCTCAGCGGGGGCGGAAGAGACCCAGTACTTC.

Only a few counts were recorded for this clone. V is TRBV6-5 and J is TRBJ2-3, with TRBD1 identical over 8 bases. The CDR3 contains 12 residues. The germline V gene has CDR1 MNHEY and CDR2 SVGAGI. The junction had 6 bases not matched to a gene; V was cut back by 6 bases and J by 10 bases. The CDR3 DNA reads TGTGCCAGCAGCCTACGACAGGGGCCGCAGTATTTT. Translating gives CASSLRQGPQYF.